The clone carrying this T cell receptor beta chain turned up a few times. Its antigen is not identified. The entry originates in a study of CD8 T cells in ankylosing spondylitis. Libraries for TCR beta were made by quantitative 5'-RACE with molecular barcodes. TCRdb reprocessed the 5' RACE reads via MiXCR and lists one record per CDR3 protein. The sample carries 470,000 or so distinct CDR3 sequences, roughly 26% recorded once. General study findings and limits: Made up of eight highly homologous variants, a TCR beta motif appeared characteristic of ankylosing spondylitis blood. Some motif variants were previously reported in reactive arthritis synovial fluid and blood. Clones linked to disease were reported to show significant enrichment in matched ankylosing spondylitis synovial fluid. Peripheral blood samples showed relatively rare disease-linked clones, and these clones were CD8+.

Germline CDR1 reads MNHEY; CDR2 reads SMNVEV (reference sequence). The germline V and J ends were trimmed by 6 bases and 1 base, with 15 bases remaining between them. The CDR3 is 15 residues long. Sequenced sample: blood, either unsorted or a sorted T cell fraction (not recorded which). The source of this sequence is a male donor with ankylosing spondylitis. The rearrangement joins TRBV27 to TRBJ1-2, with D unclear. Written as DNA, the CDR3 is TGTGCCAGCAGACCACAGAATCCGGTTAACTATGGCTACACCTTC. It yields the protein CASRPQNPVNYGYTF.